This is a list of T cell receptor beta chains from one sample in a study of T-cell memory formation after mild COVID-19. Via MiXCR, TCRdb re-called the 5' RACE reads, giving one row per CDR3 protein. Among roughly 310,000 distinct CDR3 sequences listed, approximately 15% were seen once. The sample was PBMCs or a T cell subset sorted from them (not recorded which). These receptors all stem from a man aged 18 to 29 who had mild COVID-19 (a few samples of this study predate the infection). Cell type and time point are not known. Both conserved end residues are part of each CDR3. The order of the fields is J gene, D gene, clone size, V gene, CDR3 DNA, CDR3 protein. A D gene is named only where the DNA matches it firmly. Not every row has a clone size; where given, it reads once, few, many or a size class.

J: TRBJ1-5; D: TRBD1; size: few; V: TRBV4-2; DNA: TGTGCCAGCAGCCAAGTATCGGACAGGGAATTTTGGCCCCAGCATTTT; CDR3: CASSQVSDREFWPQHF
J: TRBJ2-3; D: TRBD2; size: NA; V: TRBV6-2/TRBV6-3; DNA: TGTGCCAGCAGTCCTGCCGAGGGTGGACTAGCGTGGAGAAATACGCAGTATTTT; CDR3: CASSPAEGGLAWRNTQYF
J: TRBJ1-2; D: NA; size: NA; V: TRBV7-2; DNA: TGTGCCAGCAGCTTAGCCCCGGGATCTAACTATGGCTACACCTTC; CDR3: CASSLAPGSNYGYTF
J: TRBJ1-4; D: NA; size: few; V: TRBV7-2; DNA: TGTGCCAGCAGCTTAGGGCAGAGTAATGAAAAACTGTTTTTT; CDR3: CASSLGQSNEKLFF
J: TRBJ1-1; D: TRBD1; size: NA; V: TRBV6-5; DNA: TGTGCCAGCAGCCCCCGGCCAGGGGGCGTCCCTGAAGCTTTCTTT; CDR3: CASSPRPGGVPEAFF
J: TRBJ2-2; D: TRBD1; size: few; V: TRBV29-1; DNA: TGCAGCGTGAGTGGACAGGGGGCGGGGAGCACCGGGGAGCTGTTTTTT; CDR3: CSVSGQGAGSTGELFF
J: TRBJ2-5; D: NA; size: few; V: TRBV6-5; DNA: TGTGCCAGCAGTTACTCGTTATATCAAGAGACCCAGTACTTC; CDR3: CASSYSLYQETQYF
J: TRBJ1-4; D: NA; size: NA; V: TRBV7-9; DNA: TGTGCCAGCAGCCGAGAAGGGGCGCGTGAAAAACTGTTTTTT; CDR3: CASSREGAREKLFF
J: TRBJ1-2; D: NA; size: NA; V: TRBV6-5; DNA: TGTGCCAGCAGTTCCGAAGGGGACCTCTATGGCTACACCTTC; CDR3: CASSSEGDLYGYTF
J: TRBJ1-5; D: NA; size: NA; V: TRBV5-1; DNA: TGCGCCAGCAGTCCGTCACCGGGGAGGGTTCAGCCCCAGCATTTT; CDR3: CASSPSPGRVQPQHF
J: TRBJ1-2; D: NA; size: many; V: TRBV7-2; DNA: TGTGCCAGCAGCTCTGGGGGTCGGGGAGACTATGGCTACACCTTC; CDR3: CASSSGGRGDYGYTF
J: TRBJ1-1; D: TRBD1; size: NA; V: TRBV7-2; DNA: TGTGCCAGCAGCCACTCGACAGGGGCGTACATGAACACTGAAGCTTTCTTT; CDR3: CASSHSTGAYMNTEAFF
J: TRBJ2-1; D: TRBD1; size: few; V: TRBV19; DNA: TGTGCCAGTAGTCAGGGGGACAGGTATGGCAATGAGCAGTTCTTC; CDR3: CASSQGDRYGNEQFF
J: TRBJ2-1; D: TRBD2; size: NA; V: TRBV19; DNA: TGTGCCAGTAGAAGCAGGCTAGCGGGGGGAAATGAGCAGTTCTTC; CDR3: CASRSRLAGGNEQFF
J: TRBJ1-6; D: NA; size: NA; V: TRBV9; DNA: TGTGCCAGCACCGGAGGGGGTATCGGGTCACCCCTCCACTTT; CDR3: CASTGGGIGSPLHF
J: TRBJ2-3; D: TRBD1; size: few; V: TRBV5-1; DNA: TGCGCCAGCGGGCGACAGGGGGCTTGGAATACGCAGTATTTT; CDR3: CASGRQGAWNTQYF
J: TRBJ2-7; D: TRBD2; size: NA; V: TRBV7-6; DNA: TGTGCCAGCAGCTCGGGGGGGCGAGCTCGGGGCGAGCAGTACTTC; CDR3: CASSSGGRARGEQYF
J: TRBJ2-7; D: NA; size: few; V: TRBV21-1; DNA: TGTGCCAGCAGCAAAGCGAAAGCGGGGGAGTACGAGCAGTACTTC; CDR3: CASSKAKAGEYEQYF
J: TRBJ2-2; D: NA; size: few; V: TRBV6-1; DNA: TGTGCCAGCAGTGTAGCCTCAGGGCCGAGCGGGGAGCTGTTTTTT; CDR3: CASSVASGPSGELFF
J: TRBJ2-5; D: NA; size: NA; V: TRBV6-6; DNA: TGTGCCAGCAGTCTGGGACGGCCGGGGGAGACCCAGTACTTC; CDR3: CASSLGRPGETQYF
J: TRBJ2-3; D: NA; size: NA; V: TRBV7-2; DNA: TGTGCCACCCTCATCAGCACACAGCCTTCGGGCACAGATACGCAGTATTTT; CDR3: CATLISTQPSGTDTQYF
J: TRBJ2-5; D: NA; size: NA; V: TRBV2; DNA: TGTGCCAGCAGTGTCGCGGCCGGGGGCGAGACCAAGTACTTC; CDR3: CASSVAAGGETKYF
J: TRBJ1-5; D: NA; size: NA; V: TRBV7-2; DNA: TGTGCCAGCAGCTTAGGGAACTACCACAATCAGCCCCAGCATTTT; CDR3: CASSLGNYHNQPQHF
J: TRBJ2-2; D: TRBD1; size: NA; V: TRBV18; DNA: TGTGCCAGCTCACGGGACAGGGTGACCGGGGAGCTGTTTTTT; CDR3: CASSRDRVTGELFF
J: TRBJ2-1; D: TRBD2; size: few; V: TRBV20-1; DNA: TGCAGTGCTGAAGGGCGGGGGGGCCTCTACAATGAGCAGTTCTTC; CDR3: CSAEGRGGLYNEQFF
J: TRBJ1-1; D: NA; size: many; V: TRBV7-3; DNA: TGTGCCAGCAGCGCCGACAGTGTGGGGAACACTGAAGCTTTCTTT; CDR3: CASSADSVGNTEAFF
J: TRBJ1-2; D: NA; size: NA; V: TRBV9; DNA: TGTGCCAGCAGCGTAGAGGAGGGGGACTATGGCTACACCTTC; CDR3: CASSVEEGDYGYTF
J: TRBJ1-3; D: NA; size: NA; V: TRBV30; DNA: TGTGCCTGGAGTGTAGATGGGACTAAGAGAAACACCATATATTTT; CDR3: CAWSVDGTKRNTIYF